The present entry profiles one TCR beta chain with its context. No treatment of any kind had been given to any patient before thyroid surgery. The record originates from a study of metastatic and nonmetastatic thyroid tumors. MiXCR reprocessed the PCR reads for TCRdb. This sample has 3,500 to 4,500 clones, with approximately 23% found just once. The TCR comes from a male donor with papillary thyroid cancer or a benign thyroid nodule (not recorded which). Some clones in this sample may be carry-over from other donors' samples. Sequencing was done on a sample of tumor tissue.

CDR3 nucleotides: TGTGCCAGCAGTTTCGACGGGGGGGCTAATCAGCCCCAGCATTTT. It codes for CASSFDGGANQPQHF. J is TRBJ1-5 and V is TRBV28; D is possibly TRBD1 (6 bases). Germline V gene sequence: CDR1 MDHEN, CDR2 SYDVKM. V lost 3 bases, J lost 4 bases, and 13 bases lay in between. The CDR3 extends over 15 amino acids. Using reference TRBV28 and TRBJ1-5 for the parts outside the CDR3, the full variable domain is DVKVTQSSRYLVKRTGEKVFLECVQDMDHENMFWYRQDPGLGLRLIYFSYDVKMKEKGDIPEGYSVSREKKERFSLILESASTNQTSMYLCASSFDGGANQPQHFGDGTRLSIL.